This TCR beta chain emerged from a study of liver allograft versus peripheral blood T cells. Study details: Transplanted-liver T cell receptor repertoires were compared with recipients' peripheral blood repertoires.

TCRdb re-analysed the reads in MiXCR, keeping a single row per CDR3 protein. The sample yields about 6,600 distinct CDR3 sequences, 15% to 20% seen once. Study-level points and caveats: Reported data describe T cell receptor repertoires within liver allografts as differing from those in peripheral blood.

This clonotype is deemed medium-sized. Its cognate antigen is unknown. The sequence was obtained from a human patient who had a liver transplant. The graft donor may account for some of the T cells.

CDR3 protein: CASSGEVPYEQYF. The CDR3 DNA reads TGTGCCAGCTCTGGGGAGGTCCCCTACGAGCAGTACTTC. V gene TRBV18 combines with J gene TRBJ2-7; D may be TRBD2 (6 bases). This CDR3 has 13 residues. Germline values: CDR1 KGHSH, CDR2 LQKENI. Between the trimmed V and J ends, which lost 6 bases and 2 bases, there was a span of 11 bases.